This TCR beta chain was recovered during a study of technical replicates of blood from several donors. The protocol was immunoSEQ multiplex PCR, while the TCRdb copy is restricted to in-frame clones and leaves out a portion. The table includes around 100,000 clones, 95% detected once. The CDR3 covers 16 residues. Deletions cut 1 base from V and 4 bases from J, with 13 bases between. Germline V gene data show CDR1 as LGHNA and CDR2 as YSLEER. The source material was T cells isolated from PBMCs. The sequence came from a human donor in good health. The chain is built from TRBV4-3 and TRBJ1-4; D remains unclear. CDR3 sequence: CASSQGKETINEKLFF. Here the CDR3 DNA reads TGCGCCAGCAGCCAAGGAAAGGAGACCATTAATGAAAAACTGTTTTTT.